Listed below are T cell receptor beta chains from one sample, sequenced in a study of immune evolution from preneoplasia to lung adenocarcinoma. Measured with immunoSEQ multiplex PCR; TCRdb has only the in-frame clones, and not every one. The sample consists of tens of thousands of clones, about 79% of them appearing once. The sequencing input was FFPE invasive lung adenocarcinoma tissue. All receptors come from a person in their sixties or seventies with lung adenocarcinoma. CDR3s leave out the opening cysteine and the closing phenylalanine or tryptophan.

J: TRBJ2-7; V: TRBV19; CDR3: ASSIEADSYEQY
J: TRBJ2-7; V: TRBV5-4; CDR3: ASSLGQGSRVEQY
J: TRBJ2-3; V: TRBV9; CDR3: ASSVESGRADTQY
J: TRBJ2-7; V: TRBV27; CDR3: ASSERGTVFYEQY
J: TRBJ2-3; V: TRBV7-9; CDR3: ASSLQGLGGDTQY
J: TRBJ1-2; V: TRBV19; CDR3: ASSTGGGYT
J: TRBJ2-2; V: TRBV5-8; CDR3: ASSLVVGYTGELF
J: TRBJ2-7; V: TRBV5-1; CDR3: ASSLEGTSSYEQY
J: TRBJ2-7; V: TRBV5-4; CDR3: ASSPGQVGEQY
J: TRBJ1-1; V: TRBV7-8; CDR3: ASSLGSDAAF
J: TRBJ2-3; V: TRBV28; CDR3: ASSLPMTTDTQY
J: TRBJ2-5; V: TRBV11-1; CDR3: ASSLGRAPQETQY
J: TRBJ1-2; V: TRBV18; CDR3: ASSPQAGGGYT
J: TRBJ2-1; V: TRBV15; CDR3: ATSRDLFRANEQF
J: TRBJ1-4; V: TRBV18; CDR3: ASSPRTGSNEKLF
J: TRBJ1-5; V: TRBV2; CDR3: ASSERTGWEQPQH
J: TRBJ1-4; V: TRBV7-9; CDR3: ASSLSSTTNEKLF
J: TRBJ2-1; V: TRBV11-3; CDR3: ASSPGLAHNEQF
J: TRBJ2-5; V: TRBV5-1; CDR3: ASTPWGPADQETQY
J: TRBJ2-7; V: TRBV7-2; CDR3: ASSPTAGYEQY
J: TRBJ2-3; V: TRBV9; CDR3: ASSRGTENTDTQY
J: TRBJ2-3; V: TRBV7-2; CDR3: ASSLAPSTDTQY
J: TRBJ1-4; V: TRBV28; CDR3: ASSRTGKNEKLF
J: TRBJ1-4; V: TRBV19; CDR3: ASTRTGKYNEELF
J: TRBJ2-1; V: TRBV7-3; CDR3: ASSLTGGGNEQF
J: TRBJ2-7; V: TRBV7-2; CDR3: ASSPTRGPYEQY
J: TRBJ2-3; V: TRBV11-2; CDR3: ASARGGSTDTQY
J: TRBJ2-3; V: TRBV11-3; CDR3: ASMAETSTDTQY
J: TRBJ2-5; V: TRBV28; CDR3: ASRTPGRKQETQY
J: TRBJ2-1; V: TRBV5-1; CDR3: ASSSNPGLAGDKQF
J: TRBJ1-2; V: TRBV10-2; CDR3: ASSAGDRGNGYT
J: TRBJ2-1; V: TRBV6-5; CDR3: ASSYAGGLNEQF
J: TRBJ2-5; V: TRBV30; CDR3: AWSETGGRETQY
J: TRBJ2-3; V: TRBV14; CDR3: ASSYGHFPDTQY